Below, 15 T cell receptor beta chains from the same sample are listed, as sequenced in a study of blood T cell repertoires in COVID-19. TCRdb keeps only in-frame clones here, not all; method: immunoSEQ multiplex PCR. The sample holds over 150,000 clones; about 81% are singletons and the top ten take roughly 3%. Sequenced input: PBMCs or T cells enriched from blood (not recorded which). The source is a woman in her 30s who had recovered from COVID-19.

The chain is built from TRBV18 and TRBJ1-1, with D unresolved. CDR1 is KGHSH, CDR2 LQKENI, per germline. The CDR3 spans 13 residues. The V end was cut by 2 bases, the J end by 1 base, with 5 bases between. CDR3 nucleotide sequence: TGTGCCAGCTCACCAAGCCAGAACACTGAAGCTTTCTTT. It encodes CASSPSQNTEAFF.

In this sample, this clone turned up once. The rearrangement joins TRBV6-4 to TRBJ2-3; possibly TRBD1 for D (6 bases). V lost 0 bases and J lost 1, with 11 bases in between. The germline gives CDR1 MRHNA, CDR2 SNTAGT. The CDR3 spans 16 residues. In DNA, the CDR3 is TGTGCCAGCAGTGACTCGTGGGGGCCAGGCACAGATACGCAGTATTTT. Protein sequence: CASSDSWGPGTDTQYF.

This clone has more than one count but fewer than ten. J is TRBJ2-3 and V is TRBV24-1, with 15 bases that match TRBD2. Germline CDR1 KGHDR, CDR2 SFDVKD. J was trimmed by 3 bases and V by 4 bases; bases with no gene match: 4. This CDR3 region has 17 residues. The CDR3 DNA follows: TGTGCCACCAGTGACCGGGGACTAGCGGGAGGAACAGATACGCAGTATTTT. Translation gives CATSDRGLAGGTDTQYF.

The J gene is TRBJ1-6, the V gene TRBV5-4; no firm D call. V dropped 0 bases and J dropped 7 bases, with 11 bases sitting between them. Germline V CDR1 and CDR2: SGHNT, YYREEE (reference sequence). The CDR3 consists of 15 residues. Written as DNA, the CDR3 is TGTGCCAGCAGCTTGGGAGCAGGATTAAATTCACCCCTCCACTTT. This sequence encodes CASSLGAGLNSPLHF.

This chain connects TRBV28 to TRBJ2-7, with 9 bases fitting TRBD2. CDR1 is MDHEN and CDR2 is SYDVKM in the germline V gene. V was pared by 5 bases and J by 0 bases, with 5 bases of the junction left unmatched. This CDR3 is 15 amino acids long. The CDR3 spells CASSPGLATSYEQYF. Written as DNA, the CDR3 is TGTGCCAGCAGTCCGGGACTAGCAACCTCCTACGAGCAGTACTTC.

This chain connects TRBV12-3 or TRBV12-4 to TRBJ2-3; possible D gene TRBD2, 5 bases. V was trimmed by 3 bases and J by 14 bases, leaving 15 bases between them. The CDR3 loop spans 12 amino acids. CDR3 nucleotides: TGTGCCAGCAGTTTCGAGGGCCTAAGAGGGTATTTT. It yields the protein CASSFEGLRGYF.

The V gene is TRBV27, the J gene TRBJ1-6, with D possibly TRBD1 on 6 matching bases. The V gene's germline CDR1 is MNHEY and CDR2 SMNVEV (reference sequence). The CDR3 covers 15 residues. V dropped 4 bases and J dropped 8 bases, with 15 bases sitting between them. The chain's CDR3 is CASSSPPRGDSPLHF. CDR3 sequence (DNA): TGTGCCAGCAGTTCCCCCCCCAGGGGCGATTCACCCCTCCACTTT.

This chain links TRBV10-3 with TRBJ1-3, with D hard to call. CDR3 length: 12 residues. The ends were cut back, 6 bases at V and 4 bases at J, with 7 bases in the middle. Germline V gives CDR1 ENHRY, CDR2 SYGVKD. CDR3 nucleotides: TGTGCCATCAGCACTGAAGGAAACACCATATATTTT. This gives the protein CAISTEGNTIYF.

Written as DNA, the CDR3 is TGTGCCAGCAGTTCCCTCGGGGGGGGCGGGTACGAGCAGTACGTC. Amino acids: CASSSLGGGGYEQYV. The rearrangement joins TRBV28 to TRBJ2-7; 8 nucleotides line up with TRBD2. CDR1 is MDHEN and CDR2 is SYDVKM in the germline V gene. CDR3 length equals 15 residues. V was clipped by 4 bases and J by 4 bases; unmatched bases: 9.

In this sample, this clone turned up a few times. The genes are TRBV28 and TRBJ2-1; TRBD2 matches at 7 bases. The CDR3 has 16 residues. Germline V gives CDR1 MDHEN, CDR2 SYDVKM. Trimming cost V 0 bases and J 5 bases; bases outside gene matches: 7. The DNA of the CDR3 is TGTGCCAGCAGTTTATGGCCTAGCGGTGTCAACAATGAGCAGTTCTTC. Encoded protein: CASSLWPSGVNNEQFF.

Comment on this clone: A much larger clonotype is one base distant, so this may be a read error. The rearrangement links TRBV28 to TRBJ1-2; 8 bases map to TRBD1. Trimming took 6 bases from V and 4 from J; bases not matched to a gene: 4. CDR1 and CDR2 (germline): MDHEN, SYDVKM. The CDR3 runs to 13 residues. The CDR3 sequence is CASRPGQVYGYTF. CDR3 coding DNA: TGTGCCAGCAGACCGGGACAGGTCTATGGCTACACCTTC.

The genes are TRBV6-5 and TRBJ1-2; 9 bases are a match to TRBD1. This CDR3 comprises 14 residues. Unmatched junction bases numbered 6, after V lost 9 bases and J lost 1 base. CDR1 and CDR2 (germline): MNHEY, SVGAGI. The CDR3 DNA sequence: TGTGCCAGTAAACCGGGACAGGGTAACTATGGCTACACCTTC. Translating gives CASKPGQGNYGYTF.

This clone has only a few counts. The chain is built from TRBV5-1 and TRBJ1-3; a weak D match, TRBD1 (5 bases). CDR1 and CDR2 from the germline V gene are SGHRS and YFSETQ. Trimming cost V 4 bases and J 0 bases, with 14 bases left between them. The CDR3 is made up of 16 amino acids. The CDR3 bases are TGCGCCAGCAGCCGTACCAGGGTGAGCTCTGGAAACACCATATATTTT. It is translated as CASSRTRVSSGNTIYF.

The CDR3 here is CASSILRGFSDTQYF. Here the CDR3 DNA reads TGTGCCAGTAGTATCCTCCGGGGGTTTTCAGATACGCAGTATTTT. This chain links TRBV19 with TRBJ2-3; D perhaps matches TRBD2 (6 bases). The V end lost 3 bases, the J end lost 4 bases, and 14 bases lay between the germline ends. CDR1 and CDR2 from the germline V gene are LNHDA and SQIVND (reference sequence). The CDR3 contains 15 residues.

This clone was detected once. The V gene is TRBV11-2, the J gene TRBJ1-1; D perhaps matches TRBD1 (6 bases). V dropped 2 bases and J dropped 6 bases, with 13 bases sitting between them. The CDR3 length is 14 residues. Looked up from germline, CDR1 is SGHAT and CDR2 is FQNNGV. In DNA, the CDR3 is TGTGCCAGCAGCTTACTGGGGGCAGGGTCTGAAGCTTTCTTT. Its translation: CASSLLGAGSEAFF.